The 26 T cell receptor beta chains in this list originate from one sample, sequenced in a study of glioma-infiltrating T cells after dendritic cell vaccination. Libraries were prepared by immunoSEQ multiplex PCR; TCRdb keeps only in-frame clonotypes and omits some of them. Counted here are 70,000 to 100,000 clones, 80% to 85% occurring once; the ten biggest clones make up roughly 6.8%. Noted time point: after dendritic cell vaccination, including at tumor progression/relapse. The material was blood, obtained after dendritic cell vaccination. These receptors all stem from a human donor with glioblastoma.

This clone has just a few counts. This chain links TRBV30 with TRBJ1-4; D gene uncertain. The CDR3 is 15 amino acids. V lost 2 bases to trimming and J lost 3 bases, with 13 bases between them. Looked up from germline, CDR1 is GTSNPN and CDR2 is SVGIG (reference sequence). CDR3 in amino acids: CAWSLRTSSNEKLFF. The DNA of the CDR3 is TGTGCCTGGAGTCTAAGAACTTCATCTAATGAAAAACTGTTTTTT.

The rearrangement joins TRBV6-6 to TRBJ2-3, with 12 bases identical to TRBD2. Germline V gives CDR1 MNHNY, CDR2 SVGAGI (reference sequence). There are 16 residues in the CDR3. Trimming at V came to 5 bases and at J to 2 bases, leaving 5 bases not matched to a gene. This CDR3 is CASSPGLAGYTDTQYF. CDR3 in DNA: TGTGCCAGCAGTCCCGGACTAGCGGGGTACACAGATACGCAGTATTTT.

The J gene is TRBJ1-3, the V gene TRBV7-2; the D is unclear. The V gene's germline CDR1 is SGHTA and CDR2 FQGNSA. CDR3 size: 14 residues. The V end lost 1 base, the J end lost 2 bases, and 6 bases lay between the germline ends. This CDR3 is CASSLGYTGNTIYF. The CDR3 nucleotides are TGTGCCAGCAGCTTAGGTTATACTGGAAACACCATATATTTT.

The V gene is TRBV19, the J gene TRBJ1-5; 8 positions agree with TRBD1. This CDR3 is 15 amino acids long. The germline V gene encodes CDR1 LNHDA and CDR2 SQIVND (reference sequence). The junction had 5 bases not matched to a gene; V was cut back by 3 bases and J by 4 bases. CDR3 amino acids: CASSIGGTGNQPQHF. CDR3 sequence (DNA): TGTGCCAGTAGTATCGGCGGGACAGGTAATCAGCCCCAGCATTTT.

The genes are TRBV7-2 and TRBJ1-3; no definite D call. V was shortened by 6 bases and J by 0 bases, with 6 bases between the two germline ends. The CDR3 spans 13 residues. Per the germline V gene, CDR1 is SGHTA and CDR2 is FQGNSA. The CDR3 DNA reads TGTGCCAGCAGGGGCTTCTCTGGAAACACCATATATTTT. Protein: CASRGFSGNTIYF.

CDR3 protein: CASSRTVYTEAFF. The CDR3 bases are TGTGCCAGTAGTAGGACAGTTTACACTGAAGCTTTCTTT. The chain is built from TRBV19 and TRBJ1-1; D perhaps matches TRBD1 (6 bases). Germline V gene data show CDR1 as LNHDA and CDR2 as SQIVND (reference sequence). V was trimmed by 4 bases and J by 3 bases, leaving 9 bases between them. This CDR3 comprises 13 residues.

This chain connects TRBV4-2 to TRBJ2-5; 9 nucleotides align to TRBD2. J was trimmed by 5 bases and V by 5 bases; bases with no gene match: 15. Germline assignment: CDR1 LGHNA and CDR2 YNFKEQ. CDR3 size: 17 residues. The CDR3 is CASSSEDQRGAGETQYF. The CDR3 DNA is TGTGCCAGCAGCTCCGAGGACCAGCGGGGGGCCGGGGAGACCCAGTACTTC.

The chain is built from TRBV30 and TRBJ1-1; 7 positions agree with TRBD1. V dropped 2 bases and J dropped 1; count of bases not matched to a gene: 7. This CDR3 comprises 15 residues. The germline V gene has CDR1 GTSNPN and CDR2 SVGIG (reference sequence). CDR3 sequence (DNA): TGTGCCTGGAGTTTTGCCGGGACAGCGAACACTGAAGCTTTCTTT. It yields the protein CAWSFAGTANTEAFF.

In DNA form, the CDR3 reads TGCGCCAGCAGCTTGGGGGTGGGACTCGGCTCCTACGAGCAGTACTTC. Translating it yields CASSLGVGLGSYEQYF. The J gene is TRBJ2-7, the V gene TRBV5-1, with a weak D call TRBD2 (6 bases). The CDR3 extends over 16 amino acids. V was clipped by 0 bases and J by 0 bases, with 13 bases between them. Germline V gene data show CDR1 as SGHRS and CDR2 as YFSETQ.

The J gene is TRBJ2-3, the V gene TRBV18; tentative D call: TRBD1 (5 bases). Trimming shortened V by 3 bases and J by 5 bases, and 9 bases separated the two germline ends. Germline assignment: CDR1 KGHSH and CDR2 LQKENI. The CDR3 runs to 13 residues. The CDR3 loop reads CASSPRVRDTQYF. The CDR3 DNA sequence: TGTGCCAGCTCACCCAGGGTCAGAGATACGCAGTATTTT. Based on the CDR3 plus reference TRBV18 and TRBJ2-3, the full variable domain is NAGVMQNPRHLVRRRGQEARLRCSPMKGHSHVYWYRQLPEEGLKFMVYLQKENIIDESGMPKERFSAEFPKEGPSILRIQQVVRGDSAAYFCASSPRVRDTQYFGPGTRLTVL.

The CDR3 DNA sequence: TGTGCCAGCAGCTTTGGAAGGGGAAACTATGGCTACACCTTC. Translated: CASSFGRGNYGYTF. The chain couples TRBV7-2 to TRBJ1-2, with D tentatively TRBD1 (5 bases). The V end lost 3 bases, the J end lost 2 bases, and 10 bases lay between the germline ends. The germline V gene encodes CDR1 SGHTA and CDR2 FQGNSA. The CDR3 loop spans 14 amino acids.

Only one count was recorded for this clone. The CDR3 nucleotides read TGCGCCAGCAGCTTGGAACTAGCGGGGGATGAGCAGTTCTTC. Protein: CASSLELAGDEQFF. V gene TRBV5-1 combines with J gene TRBJ2-1; 11 nucleotides align to TRBD2. V trimming: 0 bases; J trimming: 8 bases; junction bases outside the gene matches: 1. There are 14 residues in the CDR3. Germline-derived CDR1 and CDR2 are SGHRS and YFSETQ.

The chain uses TRBV10-3 and TRBJ1-1; 7 nucleotides agree with TRBD1. CDR3 size: 15 residues. Germline CDR1 is ENHRY and CDR2 is SYGVKD. V shed 6 bases and J 2 bases; nucleotides not matched to a gene: 9. The CDR3 bases are TGTGCCATCAGGACCTCGCACAGGGGTAACACTGAAGCTTTCTTT. It encodes CAIRTSHRGNTEAFF.

The rearrangement uses TRBV5-1 and TRBJ2-7, with D possibly matching TRBD1 (6 bases). The V and J ends lost 4 bases and 5 bases respectively, with 13 bases between them. Germline CDR1 is SGHRS and CDR2 is YFSETQ. The CDR3 spans 13 residues. The CDR3 DNA reads as TGCGCCAGCAGCACGATACAGGGTGACGAGCAGTACTTC. It translates to CASSTIQGDEQYF.

This chain uses TRBV5-1 with TRBJ2-2; tentatively, D is TRBD2 (6 bases). Trimming cost V 7 bases and J 4 bases, with 20 bases left between them. In germline, CDR1 is SGHRS, CDR2 YFSETQ. This CDR3 region has 16 residues. CDR3 DNA: TGCGCCAGCTCCTCCTCCGGGACTCCGGGCACCGGGGAGCTGTTTTTT. This sequence encodes CASSSSGTPGTGELFF.

The chain carries TRBV29-1 and TRBJ2-5; 10 positions agree with TRBD1. Germline V CDR1 and CDR2: SQVTM, ANQGSEA. CDR3 length equals 13 residues. With V trimmed by 7 bases and J by 6 bases, 8 bases remained unmatched. CDR3 region: CSAGQGKGKTQYF. CDR3 DNA: TGCAGCGCGGGACAGGGGAAGGGAAAGACCCAGTACTTC.

The CDR3 here is CASSETVSYEQYF. The CDR3 nucleotides read TGTGCCAGCAGTGAAACAGTCTCCTACGAGCAGTACTTC. This chain links TRBV6-5 with TRBJ2-7; D unresolved. Trimming left V 5 bases short and J 0 bases short, with 8 bases between. Per germline, CDR1 MNHEY and CDR2 SVGAGI. The CDR3 extends over 13 amino acids.

In the case of this clone: Within the sample, other DNA sequences also encode this same CDR3. The chain joins TRBV6-1 to TRBJ1-2, with D uncertain. Germline CDR1 is MNHNS and CDR2 is SASEGT. The CDR3 is made up of 13 amino acids. The V and J ends lost 0 bases and 4 bases respectively, with 6 bases between them. CDR3 sequence reads: CASSEAGGYGYTF. The CDR3 nucleotides read TGTGCCAGCAGTGAAGCAGGAGGCTATGGCTACACCTTC.

J is TRBJ1-3 and V is TRBV13; perhaps TRBD1 as D (6 bases). This CDR3 comprises 16 residues. The ends were cut back, 1 base at V and 10 bases at J, with 20 bases in the middle. Germline V gives CDR1 PRHDT, CDR2 FYEKMQ (reference sequence). The CDR3 nucleotides are TGTGCCAGCAGCTTAGAAAGAGCCAGGGGAATCGGAACCATATATTTT. Protein sequence: CASSLERARGIGTIYF. The full variable domain, with the rest looked up from reference TRBV13 and TRBJ1-3, is AAGVIQSPRHLIKEKRETATLKCYPIPRHDTVYWYQQGPGQDPQFLISFYEKMQSDKGSIPDRFSAQQFSDYHSELNMSSLELGDSALYFCASSLERARGIGTIYFGEGSWLTVV.

This clone has just one count. J is TRBJ1-2 and V is TRBV2; 7 nucleotides line up with TRBD1. The germline CDR1 and CDR2 sequences are SNHLY and FYNNEI. CDR3 length equals 13 residues. J gave up 2 bases and V 7 bases, and 4 bases lay outside the gene matches. CDR3 sequence: CASMPTGNYGYTF. As DNA, the CDR3 is TGTGCCAGCATGCCGACAGGGAACTATGGCTACACCTTC. Looking up the rest from reference TRBV2 and TRBJ1-2 gives the full variable domain: EPEVTQTPSHQVTQMGQEVILRCVPISNHLYFYWYRQILGQKVEFLVSFYNNEISEKSEIFDDQFSVERPDGSNFTLKIRSTKLEDSAMYFCASMPTGNYGYTFGSGTRLTVV.

This clone has only one observation. The CDR3 nucleotides read TGTGCCAGCAGTTTGGGGAGCTCCTACGAGCAGTACTTC. This encodes CASSLGSSYEQYF. The chain recombines TRBV6-5 with TRBJ2-7; D perhaps matches TRBD2 (5 bases). Between the trimmed V and J ends, which lost 4 bases and 0 bases, there was a span of 7 bases. Germline CDR1 MNHEY, CDR2 SVGAGI. This CDR3 has 13 residues.

The gene calls are TRBV29-1 and TRBJ1-2; possibly TRBD1 for D (6 bases). The V end was cut by 6 bases, the J end by 6 bases, with 14 bases between. The CDR3 consists of 12 residues. Looked up from germline, CDR1 is SQVTM and CDR2 is ANQGSEA. The CDR3 DNA reads TGCAGCGTGGGCAGGGGAAAAGATGGCTACACCTTC. Protein product: CSVGRGKDGYTF. Looking up the rest from reference TRBV29-1 and TRBJ1-2 gives the full variable domain: SAVISQKPSRDICQRGTSLTIQCQVDSQVTMMFWYRQQPGQSLTLIATANQGSEATYESGFVIDKFPISRPNLTFSTLTVSNMSPEDSSIYLCSVGRGKDGYTFGSGTRLTVV.

This chain joins TRBV30 and TRBJ2-3; 8 positions match TRBD2. This CDR3 contains 13 residues. Germline-derived CDR1 and CDR2 are GTSNPN and SVGIG (reference sequence). V shed 4 bases and J 0 bases; nucleotides not matched to a gene: 0. Here the CDR3 DNA reads TGTGCCTGGACTAGCGGGAGCACAGATACGCAGTATTTT. Translating it yields CAWTSGSTDTQYF.

This chain links TRBV6-5 with TRBJ2-7, with TRBD1 matching 7 bases. This CDR3 comprises 16 residues. CDR1 is MNHEY, CDR2 SVGAGI, per germline. Trimming cost V 4 bases and J 3 bases; bases outside gene matches: 12. The CDR3, as DNA: TGTGCCAGCAGTTTCTCACAGGGGAAGTACGGCTACGAGCAGTACTTC. It codes for CASSFSQGKYGYEQYF.

The chain combines TRBV2 with TRBJ1-1; tentatively, D is TRBD1 (5 bases). V was shortened by 4 bases and J by 6 bases, with 12 bases between the two germline ends. The germline gives CDR1 SNHLY, CDR2 FYNNEI. The CDR3 length is 13 residues. The CDR3 loop is CASSVRRGAEAFF. CDR3 nucleotides: TGTGCCAGCAGTGTCAGACGGGGGGCTGAAGCTTTCTTT.

This chain uses TRBV19 with TRBJ1-2; maybe TRBD1 (6 bases). The CDR3 is 14 residues long. Trimming pared 6 bases from V and 3 bases from J, leaving 14 bases between. The germline V gene has CDR1 LNHDA and CDR2 SQIVND (reference sequence). The CDR3 nucleotides are TGTGCCAGTAGCGATCAGGGGAACTACTATGGCTACACCTTC. Its translation: CASSDQGNYYGYTF.